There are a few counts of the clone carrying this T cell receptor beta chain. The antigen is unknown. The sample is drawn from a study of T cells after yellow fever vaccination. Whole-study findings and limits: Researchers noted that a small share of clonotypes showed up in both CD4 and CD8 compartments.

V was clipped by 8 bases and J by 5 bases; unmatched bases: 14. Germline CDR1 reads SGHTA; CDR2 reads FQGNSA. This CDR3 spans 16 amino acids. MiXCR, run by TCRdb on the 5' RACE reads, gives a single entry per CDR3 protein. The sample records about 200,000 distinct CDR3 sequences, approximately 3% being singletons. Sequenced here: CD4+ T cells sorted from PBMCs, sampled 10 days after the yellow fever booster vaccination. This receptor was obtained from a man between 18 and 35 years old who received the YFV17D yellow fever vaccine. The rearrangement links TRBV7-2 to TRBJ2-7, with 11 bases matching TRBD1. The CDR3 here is CASGEIGTGGDNEQYF. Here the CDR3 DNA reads TGTGCCAGCGGAGAAATCGGGACAGGGGGGGACAACGAGCAGTACTTC.